These 19 T cell receptor beta chains were sequenced from one sample in a study of blood T cell repertoires in COVID-19. Clones were read by immunoSEQ multiplex PCR, and TCRdb kept only the in-frame ones, dropping some. This repertoire shows 130,000 to 150,000 clones, roughly 80% found once; its top ten account for roughly 7.7%. The sample consisted of peripheral blood. Every receptor here comes from a human donor with acute or convalescent COVID-19. The donor label of this sample is uncertain.

A word on this clone: At one boundary the junction diverges from the germline segment, which might be a read error. Here the CDR3 reads CSSSRQEETDTQYF. The DNA for the CDR3 is TGCAGTTCTAGTCGACAGGAAGAGACAGATACGCAGTATTTT. The V call is TRBV20-1, the J call TRBJ2-3, with D possibly matching TRBD1 (6 bases). Germline-derived CDR1 and CDR2 are DFQATT and SNEGSKA (reference sequence). The CDR3 extends over 14 amino acids.

This clone has just one count. The chain combines TRBV18 with TRBJ2-7; no reliable D call. V was trimmed by 6 bases and J by 5 bases, leaving 11 bases between them. Germline lookup yields CDR1 KGHSH and CDR2 LQKENI. This CDR3 is 12 amino acids long. DNA of the CDR3: TGTGCCAGCTCCCCGACACGAGACGAGCAGTACTTC. This sequence encodes CASSPTRDEQYF.

This clone has a handful of counts. This chain links TRBV27 with TRBJ2-6; D is undetermined. Looked up from germline, CDR1 is MNHEY and CDR2 is SMNVEV (reference sequence). The CDR3 sequence is 13 residues long. V lost 3 bases to trimming and J lost 4 bases, with 4 bases between them. The CDR3, as DNA: TGTGCCAGCAGTTTGAGGGGGGCCAACGTCCTGACTTTC. Encoded protein: CASSLRGANVLTF.

This rearrangement joins TRBV19 to TRBJ2-3; 13 bases agree with TRBD2. The V gene's germline CDR1 is LNHDA and CDR2 SQIVND (reference sequence). This CDR3 comprises 19 residues. Trimming cost V 5 bases and J 2 bases; bases outside gene matches: 13. The CDR3 DNA follows: TGTGCCAGTAGTTCCTACCACGGGACTAGCGGGGCTACCACAGATACGCAGTATTTT. As protein: CASSSYHGTSGATTDTQYF.

In its sample, this clone ranks as large. The chain employs TRBV5-1 and TRBJ2-1; D ambiguous. Germline CDR1 SGHRS, CDR2 YFSETQ. The length of the CDR3 is 13 residues. Trimming pared 1 base from V and 6 bases from J, leaving 8 bases between. CDR3 sequence: CASSLPQANEQFF. The CDR3 DNA is TGCGCCAGCAGCTTGCCTCAGGCCAATGAGCAGTTCTTC. Combining the CDR3 with reference TRBV5-1 and TRBJ2-1 gives the whole variable domain KAGVTQTPRYLIKTRGQQVTLSCSPISGHRSVSWYQQTPGQGLQFLFEYFSETQRNKGNFPGRFSGRQFSNSRSEMNVSTLELGDSALYLCASSLPQANEQFFGPGTRLTVL.

The chain joins TRBV7-3 to TRBJ1-6; D call uncertain. The CDR3 covers 12 residues. The germline CDR1 and CDR2 sequences are SGHTA and FQGTGA. V shed 6 bases and J shed 10 bases, with 10 bases lying between them. The CDR3 DNA is TGTGCCAGCAGGGGCAGTGGATCACCCCTCCACTTT. Translation: CASRGSGSPLHF.

This clone was found once. V and J are TRBV6-2 or TRBV6-3 and TRBJ1-1; 7 bases are shared with TRBD1. The trim removed 1 base at V and 9 bases at J, leaving 2 bases unmatched. The CDR3 extends over 12 amino acids. CDR1 and CDR2 (germline): MNHEY, SVGEGT. Here the CDR3 DNA reads TGTGCCAGCAGTTACTTCAGGGGGAAAGCTTTCTTT. Its translation is CASSYFRGKAFF.

In this sample, this clone turned up once. This chain links TRBV4-1 with TRBJ2-5, with D tentatively TRBD1 (6 bases). This CDR3 is built from 16 residues. Trimming removed 0 bases at V and 2 bases at J, with 13 bases between. The germline CDR1 and CDR2 sequences are MGHRA and YSYEKL. This CDR3 reads CASSQEGGLSQETQYF. CDR3 bases: TGCGCCAGCAGCCAAGAAGGGGGTCTTAGTCAAGAGACCCAGTACTTC.

DNA of the CDR3: TGCAGCGCCTCTGGGGGGGACTATGGCTACACCTTC. Residues: CSASGGDYGYTF. The chain employs TRBV29-1 and TRBJ1-2, with a tentative D call TRBD1 (5 bases). V lost 7 bases and J 3 bases, leaving 12 bases between the germline ends. The CDR3 runs 12 residues. The germline V gene encodes CDR1 SQVTM and CDR2 ANQGSEA.

This clone was observed a handful of times. The chain is built from TRBV30 and TRBJ2-3; tentative D call: TRBD1 (5 bases). The CDR3 contains 17 residues. V gave up 2 bases and J gave up 0 bases, with 18 bases separating them. Germline V gives CDR1 GTSNPN, CDR2 SVGIG (reference sequence). For the CDR3, the DNA is TGTGCCTGGAGTCTAGGGGCCCGGTACCCTAGCACAGATACGCAGTATTTT. Its protein product is CAWSLGARYPSTDTQYF.

The J gene is TRBJ1-5, the V gene TRBV19; D gene ambiguous. This CDR3 region has 15 residues. Germline values: CDR1 LNHDA, CDR2 SQIVND (reference sequence). Between the trimmed V and J ends, which lost 1 base and 7 bases, there was a span of 14 bases. CDR3 in amino acids: CASSIGSGYGQPQHF. The CDR3 region has the DNA TGTGCCAGTAGTATAGGATCGGGATACGGCCAGCCCCAGCATTTT.

CDR3 residues: CSVEDYQGKNTEAFF. The CDR3 DNA sequence: TGCAGCGTTGAAGACTATCAGGGGAAGAACACTGAAGCTTTCTTT. The chain is built from TRBV29-1 and TRBJ1-1; perhaps TRBD1 as D (6 bases). The germline V and J ends were trimmed by 0 bases and 1 base, with 12 bases remaining between them. This CDR3 region has 15 residues. Germline V gene lookup returns CDR1 SQVTM and CDR2 ANQGSEA.

This clone was detected only once. The chain uses TRBV9 and TRBJ1-2; D might be TRBD1 (6 bases). CDR1 is SGDLS and CDR2 is YYNGEE in the germline V gene. This CDR3 spans 15 amino acids. Trimming removed 4 bases from V and 4 bases from J, with 17 bases in between. CDR3 region: CASSPLGAGVYGYTF. CDR3 coding DNA: TGTGCCAGCAGCCCCTTGGGGGCTGGGGTCTATGGCTACACCTTC. The whole variable domain, filled in from reference TRBV9 and TRBJ1-2, reads DSGVTQTPKHLITATGQRVTLRCSPRSGDLSVYWYQQSLDQGLQFLIQYYNGEERAKGNILERFSAQQFPDLHSELNLSSLELGDSALYFCASSPLGAGVYGYTFGSGTRLTVV.

This chain joins TRBV6-5 and TRBJ2-1; maybe TRBD2 (5 bases). This CDR3 has 13 amino acids. CDR1 is MNHEY and CDR2 is SVGAGI in the germline V gene. V was pared by 4 bases and J by 9 bases, with 13 bases between. CDR3 protein: CASSSLAPREQFF. For the CDR3, the DNA is TGTGCCAGCAGTTCCCTAGCACCCCGTGAGCAGTTCTTC.

The chain uses TRBV7-6 and TRBJ1-6; no reliable D call. Per germline, CDR1 SGHVS and CDR2 FNYEAQ. The CDR3 is 15 residues long. V lost 1 base and J 7 bases, leaving 11 bases between the germline ends. This chain's CDR3 is CASSLEDSANSPLHF. In nucleotides, the CDR3 is TGTGCCAGCAGCTTAGAAGACTCGGCCAATTCACCCCTCCACTTT.

This clone was seen only a few times. The V gene is TRBV19, the J gene TRBJ2-5; 12 nucleotides agree with TRBD2. CDR3 length: 18 amino acids. Germline V CDR1 and CDR2: LNHDA, SQIVND (reference sequence). V was clipped by 3 bases and J by 0 bases; unmatched bases: 8. The CDR3 DNA is TGTGCCAGTAGTATCGCCGCTAGCGGGGGGGTCCACCAAGAGACCCAGTACTTC. Translating it yields CASSIAASGGVHQETQYF.

The count of this clone is one. The chain uses TRBV9 and TRBJ2-5; D is unclear. The CDR3 sequence is 14 residues long. V was cut by 1 base and J by 5 bases, with 12 bases left in between. Germline V lookup: CDR1 SGDLS, CDR2 YYNGEE. The CDR3 DNA sequence: TGTGCCAGCAGCGTAAGGCACTCCGGGGAGACCCAGTACTTC. It encodes CASSVRHSGETQYF.

The chain links TRBV6-5 to TRBJ1-6; 7 bases agree with TRBD1. The J segment lost 8 bases and the V segment lost 0 bases, leaving 4 bases of the junction unmatched. This CDR3 region has 15 residues. CDR1 is MNHEY and CDR2 is SVGAGI in the germline V gene. Written as DNA, the CDR3 is TGTGCCAGCAGTTACTCAAGGACAGGTTATTCACCCCTCCACTTT. This sequence encodes CASSYSRTGYSPLHF.

This chain joins TRBV9 and TRBJ1-3; D remains unclear. Germline CDR1 SGDLS, CDR2 YYNGEE. V was pared by 4 bases and J by 0 bases, with 14 bases between. The CDR3 covers 16 residues. CDR3 loop: CASSLLDGSSGNTIYF. CDR3 coding DNA: TGTGCCAGCAGCCTCCTGGACGGGAGCTCTGGAAACACCATATATTTT.